A selection of T cell receptor beta chains follows, all from one sample in a study of blood T cells in healthy people across ages. One entry per CDR3 protein, called by TCRdb with MiXCR from the 5' RACE reads. The repertoire holds fewer than 1,200,000 distinct CDR3 sequences, with about 25% as singletons. A further study also used this sample, focusing on T cells of mothers and their children.

Sequencing was done on a sample of blood. Source of these receptors: a girl aged 2-15 years in good health. CDR3s include the opening cysteine and the closing phenylalanine or tryptophan. The D gene is left open where the match is weak. The size entry is marked missing in some rows and otherwise reads once, few, many or a size class.

clone_size: few; v_call: TRBV27; cdr3_length: 16; j_call: TRBJ2-7; d_call: NA; cdr3_aa: CASRFGSANPTYEQYF; cdr3_nt: TGTGCCAGCCGTTTCGGGAGTGCAAACCCAACCTACGAGCAGTACTTC
clone_size: few; v_call: TRBV28; cdr3_length: 19; j_call: TRBJ2-2; d_call: NA; cdr3_aa: CASSFWGRATGEGTGELFF; cdr3_nt: TGTGCCAGCAGTTTTTGGGGCAGGGCGACGGGAGAGGGTACCGGGGAGCTGTTTTTT
clone_size: NA; v_call: TRBV6-1; cdr3_length: 12; j_call: TRBJ2-1; d_call: NA; cdr3_aa: CASTEGPDEQFF; cdr3_nt: TGTGCCAGCACCGAGGGTCCGGATGAGCAGTTCTTC
clone_size: NA; v_call: TRBV28; cdr3_length: 15; j_call: TRBJ2-7; d_call: NA; cdr3_aa: CASRSGRLRSYEQYF; cdr3_nt: TGTGCCAGCAGGAGCGGCCGACTGCGCTCCTACGAGCAGTACTTC
clone_size: NA; v_call: TRBV20-1; cdr3_length: 15; j_call: TRBJ1-1; d_call: NA; cdr3_aa: CSARAGERTNPEAFF; cdr3_nt: TGCAGTGCTAGAGCGGGGGAGCGTACGAACCCTGAAGCTTTCTTT
clone_size: few; v_call: TRBV5-5; cdr3_length: 16; j_call: TRBJ1-4; d_call: TRBD1; cdr3_aa: CASSGQGALANEKLFF; cdr3_nt: TGTGCCAGCAGCGGGCAGGGGGCCCTGGCTAATGAAAAACTGTTTTTT
clone_size: NA; v_call: TRBV7-9; cdr3_length: 15; j_call: TRBJ1-4; d_call: TRBD1; cdr3_aa: CASSLNRQGGEKLFF; cdr3_nt: TGTGCCAGCAGCTTAAATCGACAGGGAGGCGAAAAACTGTTTTTT
clone_size: few; v_call: TRBV29-1; cdr3_length: 12; j_call: TRBJ2-5; d_call: NA; cdr3_aa: CSVESERDSQYF; cdr3_nt: TGCAGCGTTGAATCTGAAAGAGACTCCCAGTACTTC
clone_size: NA; v_call: TRBV7-9; cdr3_length: 15; j_call: TRBJ2-7; d_call: NA; cdr3_aa: CASSLEGSLSYEQYF; cdr3_nt: TGTGCCAGCAGCTTGGAGGGGAGTCTCTCCTACGAGCAGTACTTC
clone_size: NA; v_call: TRBV5-1; cdr3_length: 16; j_call: TRBJ2-5; d_call: TRBD2; cdr3_aa: CASSFLLAGGKETQYF; cdr3_nt: TGCGCCAGCAGCTTCCTCCTTGCGGGGGGCAAAGAGACCCAGTACTTC
clone_size: few; v_call: TRBV7-2; cdr3_length: 16; j_call: TRBJ2-1; d_call: NA; cdr3_aa: CASNPQGRIFDNEQFF; cdr3_nt: TGTGCCAGCAACCCCCAGGGACGGATATTCGACAATGAGCAGTTCTTC
clone_size: NA; v_call: TRBV5-1; cdr3_length: 15; j_call: TRBJ1-2; d_call: NA; cdr3_aa: CASSMIPGPNYGYTF; cdr3_nt: TGCGCCAGCAGCATGATACCGGGACCTAACTATGGCTACACCTTC
clone_size: few; v_call: TRBV12-3/TRBV12-4; cdr3_length: 15; j_call: TRBJ1-5; d_call: NA; cdr3_aa: CASSFAQGSHQPQHF; cdr3_nt: TGTGCCAGCAGTTTCGCACAGGGTTCACATCAGCCCCAGCATTTT
clone_size: few; v_call: TRBV11-2; cdr3_length: 17; j_call: TRBJ2-5; d_call: TRBD1; cdr3_aa: CASSSLPGQTSQETQYF; cdr3_nt: TGTGCCAGCAGCTCTCTACCGGGACAGACAAGCCAAGAGACCCAGTACTTC
clone_size: few; v_call: TRBV28; cdr3_length: 15; j_call: TRBJ2-1; d_call: NA; cdr3_aa: CASSLVAGWYNEQFF; cdr3_nt: TGTGCCAGCAGTTTAGTGGCAGGGTGGTACAATGAGCAGTTCTTC
clone_size: few; v_call: TRBV10-3; cdr3_length: 13; j_call: TRBJ1-4; d_call: NA; cdr3_aa: CAIRSPDNEKLFF; cdr3_nt: TGTGCCATCAGGTCTCCGGATAATGAAAAACTGTTTTTT
clone_size: few; v_call: TRBV10-2; cdr3_length: 15; j_call: TRBJ2-2; d_call: TRBD2; cdr3_aa: CASSVASGSTGELFF; cdr3_nt: TGCGCCAGCAGTGTAGCTAGCGGGAGCACCGGGGAGCTGTTTTTT
clone_size: NA; v_call: TRBV24-1; cdr3_length: 16; j_call: TRBJ2-7; d_call: NA; cdr3_aa: CATSETGTLSSYEQYF; cdr3_nt: TGTGCCACCAGTGAAACCGGGACACTTAGCTCCTACGAGCAGTACTTC
clone_size: few; v_call: TRBV6-2/TRBV6-3; cdr3_length: 15; j_call: TRBJ2-7; d_call: NA; cdr3_aa: CASTIDNRDKYEQYF; cdr3_nt: TGTGCCAGCACCATCGACAACCGGGACAAATACGAGCAGTACTTC
clone_size: NA; v_call: TRBV20-1; cdr3_length: 14; j_call: TRBJ2-7; d_call: NA; cdr3_aa: CSARKPLLGGEQYF; cdr3_nt: TGCAGTGCTAGAAAGCCTTTGTTGGGTGGCGAGCAGTACTTC
clone_size: many; v_call: TRBV5-1; cdr3_length: 15; j_call: TRBJ2-1; d_call: NA; cdr3_aa: CASSFTSWADNEQFF; cdr3_nt: TGCGCCAGCAGCTTCACTAGTTGGGCGGACAATGAGCAGTTCTTC
clone_size: few; v_call: TRBV5-1; cdr3_length: 16; j_call: TRBJ2-5; d_call: NA; cdr3_aa: CASSFPGQNFQETQYF; cdr3_nt: TGCGCCAGCAGCTTCCCGGGACAAAATTTCCAAGAGACCCAGTACTTC
clone_size: NA; v_call: TRBV29-1; cdr3_length: 14; j_call: TRBJ2-1; d_call: TRBD2; cdr3_aa: CSVESSSGLNEQFF; cdr3_nt: TGCAGCGTTGAGTCTTCTAGCGGTTTGAATGAGCAGTTCTTC
clone_size: few; v_call: TRBV6-1; cdr3_length: 18; j_call: TRBJ2-1; d_call: TRBD2; cdr3_aa: CASSLLTSGGAVFHEQFF; cdr3_nt: TGTGCCAGCAGTCTGCTTACTAGCGGGGGGGCCGTATTTCATGAGCAGTTCTTC
clone_size: NA; v_call: TRBV12-3/TRBV12-4; cdr3_length: 15; j_call: TRBJ1-5; d_call: NA; cdr3_aa: CASSLSTGFNQPQHF; cdr3_nt: TGTGCCAGCAGTTTATCCACAGGGTTCAATCAGCCCCAGCATTTT
clone_size: NA; v_call: TRBV19; cdr3_length: 14; j_call: TRBJ2-7; d_call: TRBD2; cdr3_aa: CASSIRRGGYEQYF; cdr3_nt: TGTGCCAGTAGTATTAGGCGCGGGGGCTACGAGCAGTACTTC
clone_size: few; v_call: TRBV5-1; cdr3_length: 13; j_call: TRBJ2-5; d_call: TRBD1; cdr3_aa: CASSPGQAETQYF; cdr3_nt: TGCGCCAGCAGCCCCGGACAGGCAGAGACCCAGTACTTC
clone_size: many; v_call: TRBV4-3; cdr3_length: 18; j_call: TRBJ2-1; d_call: TRBD2; cdr3_aa: CASSQDLASGSSYNEQFF; cdr3_nt: TGCGCCAGCAGCCAAGATTTGGCTAGCGGTAGCTCCTACAATGAGCAGTTCTTC
clone_size: few; v_call: TRBV7-2; cdr3_length: 12; j_call: TRBJ2-5; d_call: NA; cdr3_aa: CASNSGLETQHF; cdr3_nt: TGTGCCAGCAACTCGGGGTTGGAGACCCAGCACTTC
clone_size: few; v_call: TRBV6-1; cdr3_length: 14; j_call: TRBJ2-5; d_call: NA; cdr3_aa: CASSEGAHTGRQYF; cdr3_nt: TGTGCCAGCAGCGAGGGGGCCCACACAGGGAGGCAGTACTTC
clone_size: NA; v_call: TRBV28; cdr3_length: 12; j_call: TRBJ2-3; d_call: NA; cdr3_aa: CASTGTADTQYF; cdr3_nt: TGTGCCAGCACAGGGACGGCAGATACGCAGTATTTT
clone_size: many; v_call: TRBV7-2; cdr3_length: 14; j_call: TRBJ2-7; d_call: TRBD1; cdr3_aa: CASSLVGQGYEQYF; cdr3_nt: TGTGCCAGCAGCTTAGTCGGACAGGGGTACGAGCAGTACTTC
clone_size: NA; v_call: TRBV12-5; cdr3_length: 15; j_call: TRBJ2-1; d_call: NA; cdr3_aa: CASGSPGAVGNEQFF; cdr3_nt: TGTGCTAGTGGTTCTCCCGGGGCTGTCGGAAATGAGCAGTTCTTC
clone_size: NA; v_call: TRBV7-9; cdr3_length: 13; j_call: TRBJ2-7; d_call: NA; cdr3_aa: CASSPKVIGEQYF; cdr3_nt: TGTGCCAGCAGCCCTAAAGTTATAGGCGAGCAGTACTTC
clone_size: NA; v_call: TRBV28; cdr3_length: 14; j_call: TRBJ2-5; d_call: NA; cdr3_aa: CASSFMENEETQYF; cdr3_nt: TGTGCCAGCAGTTTCATGGAGAACGAAGAGACCCAGTACTTC
clone_size: NA; v_call: TRBV7-6; cdr3_length: 15; j_call: TRBJ2-1; d_call: NA; cdr3_aa: CASGPKTGPNNEQFF; cdr3_nt: TGTGCCAGCGGTCCTAAAACAGGGCCCAACAATGAGCAGTTCTTC
clone_size: once; v_call: TRBV15; cdr3_length: 16; j_call: TRBJ2-2; d_call: NA; cdr3_aa: CATSRARSANTGELFF; cdr3_nt: TGTGCCACCAGCAGAGCCAGATCCGCGAACACCGGGGAGCTGTTTTTT
clone_size: few; v_call: TRBV3-1; cdr3_length: 11; j_call: TRBJ1-1; d_call: NA; cdr3_aa: CASSQQAQAFF; cdr3_nt: TGTGCCAGCAGCCAACAGGCTCAAGCTTTCTTT